The 31 T cell receptor beta chains below all came from one sample that was sequenced in a study of blood T cell repertoires in COVID-19. TCRdb's table, derived via immunoSEQ multiplex PCR, lists solely in-frame clones and lacks some. The sample holds over 85,000 clones, about 88% seen once. The sample comprised peripheral blood. These receptors all come from a woman between 45 and 65 years old with acute or convalescent COVID-19.

This clone was counted a few times. The chain carries TRBV5-1 and TRBJ2-5; TRBD1 agrees at 11 bases. The germline V gene has CDR1 SGHRS and CDR2 YFSETQ. This CDR3 has 15 amino acids. V shed 4 bases and J 4 bases; nucleotides not matched to a gene: 6. The CDR3 loop is CASSGWTGGGETQYF. The CDR3 coding sequence is TGCGCCAGCAGCGGATGGACAGGGGGCGGAGAGACCCAGTACTTC.

V gene TRBV7-2 combines with J gene TRBJ2-7, with D possibly being TRBD2 (5 bases). Germline CDR1 and CDR2: SGHTA and FQGNSA. The CDR3 is made up of 13 amino acids. V was shortened by 5 bases and J by 4 bases, with 12 bases between the two germline ends. CDR3 sequence (DNA): TGTGCCAGCAGCATCCCCGGGATATACGAGCAGTACTTC. Protein product: CASSIPGIYEQYF.

J is TRBJ1-6 and V is TRBV11-2; D call uncertain. V dropped 5 bases and J dropped 2 bases, with 13 bases sitting between them. The germline V gene has CDR1 SGHAT and CDR2 FQNNGV. This CDR3 spans 16 amino acids. This CDR3 is CASSASGSPYNSPLHF. The CDR3 nucleotides read TGTGCCAGCAGCGCTAGTGGGTCCCCCTATAATTCACCCCTCCACTTT.

The rearrangement links TRBV10-1 to TRBJ2-5, with D possibly being TRBD1 (6 bases). From germline, CDR1 is WNHNN and CDR2 SYGVQD (reference sequence). V lost 1 base and J lost 5, with 14 bases in between. The CDR3 has 15 residues. CDR3 nucleotides: TGCGCCAGCAGTGAGTGGCAGGGGAATGGTGAGACCCAGTACTTC. Amino acid sequence: CASSEWQGNGETQYF.

The rearrangement uses TRBV3-1 (or the pseudogene TRBV3-2) and TRBJ1-1, with D possibly TRBD1 on 5 matching bases. Trimming took off 4 bases at V and 0 bases at J, with 12 bases between the two ends. Looked up from germline, CDR1 is LGHDT and CDR2 is YNNKEL (reference sequence). The CDR3 is made up of 15 amino acids. For the CDR3, the DNA is TGTGCCAGCAGCCGAAGGGGAGGAATGAACACTGAAGCTTTCTTT. The encoded protein is CASSRRGGMNTEAFF.

In DNA, the CDR3 is TGTGCCAGCAGGAGGGAGGGAGACGAGCAGTACTTC. Translation gives CASRREGDEQYF. The J gene is TRBJ2-7, the V gene TRBV2; 7 bases fit TRBD2. The CDR3 loop spans 12 amino acids. V shed 6 bases, J shed 5 bases, and the junction held 4 bases outside the gene matches. CDR1 is SNHLY, CDR2 FYNNEI, per germline.

This chain connects TRBV5-6 to TRBJ1-1, with a possible D match to TRBD1 (6 bases). Germline V gene lookup returns CDR1 SGHDT and CDR2 YYEEEE. The V gene lost 3 bases and the J gene lost 4 bases, with 13 bases spanning the gap. The CDR3 extends over 14 amino acids. CDR3 DNA: TGTGCCAGCAGCTGGGCGGGGGGCGCCACTGAAGCTTTCTTT. Encoded protein: CASSWAGGATEAFF.

This chain links TRBV5-1 with TRBJ2-7; tentative D call: TRBD2 (6 bases). The CDR3 loop spans 15 amino acids. The germline gives CDR1 SGHRS, CDR2 YFSETQ. V gave up 2 bases and J gave up 0 bases, with 12 bases separating them. CDR3 DNA sequence: TGCGCCAGCAGCTTCGGCGGGGCCAGCTCCTACGAGCAGTACTTC. This sequence encodes CASSFGGASSYEQYF.

The chain joins TRBV6-4 to TRBJ2-4; tentative D call: TRBD1 (5 bases). V shed 0 bases and J shed 0 bases, with 6 bases lying between them. The V gene's germline CDR1 is MRHNA and CDR2 SNTAGT. The CDR3 runs to 15 residues. CDR3 sequence reads: CASSDSGLAKNIQYF. The CDR3 DNA follows: TGTGCCAGCAGTGACTCGGGGCTAGCCAAAAACATTCAGTACTTC.

The chain recombines TRBV24-1 with TRBJ2-2; TRBD1 matches 7 bases. This CDR3 comprises 14 residues. J gave up 3 bases and V 9 bases, and 6 bases lay outside the gene matches. Germline V CDR1 and CDR2: KGHDR, SFDVKD. The DNA of the CDR3 is TGTGCCACCCCCAAGGGGGCCGACACCGGGGAGCTGTTTTTT. Translation gives CATPKGADTGELFF.

The V gene is TRBV30, the J gene TRBJ1-1; 7 bases fit TRBD1. This CDR3 comprises 14 residues. With 2 bases clipped from V and 0 bases from J, the junction kept 3 bases outside the gene matches. CDR1 GTSNPN and CDR2 SVGIG come from the germline V gene (reference sequence). CDR3 DNA: TGTGCCTGGAGTACCGGGACAGTGAACACTGAAGCTTTCTTT. It codes for CAWSTGTVNTEAFF.

The gene calls are TRBV2 and TRBJ1-1, with D maybe TRBD1 (6 bases). The CDR3 has 12 amino acids. Trimming removed 6 bases at V and 7 bases at J, with 12 bases between. CDR1 is SNHLY, CDR2 FYNNEI, per germline. CDR3 sequence reads: CASRKQGFEAFF. CDR3 in DNA: TGTGCCAGCAGAAAACAGGGATTTGAAGCTTTCTTT.

This clone was picked up one time. This chain connects TRBV18 to TRBJ1-1; TRBD1 aligns across 10 bases. The CDR3 is 15 amino acids. The ends lost 3 bases at V and 5 bases at J; junction bases unmatched: 6. Germline V gene sequence: CDR1 KGHSH, CDR2 LQKENI. CDR3 sequence: CASSPGQGRRTEAFF. The CDR3 DNA is TGTGCCAGCTCACCGGGACAGGGGAGGAGGACTGAAGCTTTCTTT.

This rearrangement joins TRBV2 to TRBJ1-5, with 7 bases matching TRBD1. Germline V CDR1 and CDR2: SNHLY, FYNNEI. Trimming cost V 6 bases and J 1 base; bases outside gene matches: 6. CDR3 length: 15 amino acids. Here the CDR3 DNA reads TGTGCCAGCAGGGAACAGGGGTACAGCAATCAGCCCCAGCATTTT. It encodes CASREQGYSNQPQHF.

The chain links TRBV19 to TRBJ2-7; maybe TRBD1 (5 bases). Germline values: CDR1 LNHDA, CDR2 SQIVND (reference sequence). The CDR3 has 15 amino acids. With 6 bases removed from V and 6 bases from J, the gap between germline ends came to 21 bases. CDR3 residues: CASRVQANGPGEQYF. Here the CDR3 DNA reads TGTGCCAGTAGGGTACAGGCGAATGGGCCGGGCGAGCAGTACTTC.

J is TRBJ1-1 and V is TRBV11-2; 12 bases fit TRBD1. Germline CDR1 reads SGHAT; CDR2 reads FQNNGV. The CDR3 totals 17 residues. Trimming took 5 bases from V and 6 from J; bases not matched to a gene: 13. The CDR3 reads CASSPRPGTGGASEAFF. The CDR3 coding sequence is TGTGCCAGCAGCCCACGTCCCGGGACAGGGGGCGCATCTGAAGCTTTCTTT.

This chain connects TRBV7-8 to TRBJ2-1; a possible D gene is TRBD2 (5 bases). Trimming cost V 1 base and J 2 bases, with 12 bases left between them. This CDR3 region has 16 residues. Germline lookup yields CDR1 SGHVS and CDR2 FQNEAQ. The CDR3 bases are TGTGCCAGCAGCTTAGGGCCGGGGATCCCCTACAATGAGCAGTTCTTC. As protein: CASSLGPGIPYNEQFF.

The chain recombines TRBV6-2 or TRBV6-3 with TRBJ2-1; D perhaps matches TRBD2 (6 bases). The CDR3 is made up of 15 amino acids. CDR1 and CDR2 (germline): MNHEY, SVGEGT. Trimming stripped 2 bases from V and 4 bases from J, with 12 bases between. The CDR3 coding sequence is TGTGCCAGCAGTTACGACGGGAGACGGTACAATGAGCAGTTCTTC. This encodes CASSYDGRRYNEQFF.

The CDR3 nucleotides are TGTGCCAGCATCCTGACAGGGGGAAGGGACTATGGCTACACCTTC. Translating it yields CASILTGGRDYGYTF. This chain connects TRBV5-8 to TRBJ1-2; TRBD1 aligns across 9 bases. With 6 bases clipped from V and 3 bases from J, the junction kept 9 bases outside the gene matches. The CDR3 consists of 15 residues. Germline-derived CDR1 and CDR2 are SGHTS and YDEGEE. The full variable domain, its missing parts supplied by reference TRBV5-8 and TRBJ1-2, is EAGVTQSPTHLIKTRGQQATLRCSPISGHTSVYWYQQALGLGLQFLLWYDEGEERNRGNFPPRFSGRQFPNYSSELNVNALELEDSALYLCASILTGGRDYGYTFGSGTRLTVV.

This clone was found once. This chain connects TRBV28 to TRBJ2-1; perhaps TRBD2 as D (5 bases). CDR1 is MDHEN, CDR2 SYDVKM, per germline. V was cut by 1 base and J by 7 bases, with 11 bases left in between. The length of the CDR3 is 14 residues. The CDR3 here is CASSLLRQRNEQFF. The CDR3, as DNA: TGTGCCAGCAGTTTATTGCGCCAGCGGAATGAGCAGTTCTTC.

V usage is TRBV29-1 and J usage is TRBJ2-3; D is perhaps TRBD2 (6 bases). V lost 7 bases and J 2 bases, leaving 19 bases between the germline ends. The CDR3 consists of 15 residues. Germline V CDR1 and CDR2: SQVTM, ANQGSEA. The CDR3 loop reads CSAITTSTLTDTQYF. CDR3 nucleotides: TGCAGCGCCATCACGACTAGTACCCTCACAGATACGCAGTATTTT.

The CDR3 region is CATSINSGSQETQYF. As DNA, the CDR3 is TGTGCCACCAGCATTAATAGCGGGTCCCAAGAGACCCAGTACTTC. The chain employs TRBV15 and TRBJ2-5; the match to TRBD2 covers 7 bases. The V gene's germline CDR1 is LNHNV and CDR2 YYDKDF (reference sequence). The CDR3 contains 15 residues. V was clipped by 4 bases and J by 1 base; unmatched bases: 6.

The gene calls are TRBV7-9 and TRBJ1-1, with unresolved D. There are 13 residues in the CDR3. The V gene lost 1 base and the J gene lost 7 bases, with 10 bases spanning the gap. Per the germline V gene, CDR1 is SEHNR and CDR2 is FQNEAQ (reference sequence). The DNA of the CDR3 is TGTGCCAGCAGCTTAGACCTGACGGGTGAAGCTTTCTTT. Its protein product is CASSLDLTGEAFF. Complete variable domain (other parts from reference TRBV7-9 and TRBJ1-1): DTGVSQNPRHKITKRGQNVTFRCDPISEHNRLYWYRQTLGQGPEFLTYFQNEAQLEKSRLLSDRFSAERPKGSFSTLEIQRTEQGDSAMYLCASSLDLTGEAFFGQGTRLTVV.

The chain has TRBV15 and TRBJ2-1; D possibly corresponds to TRBD2 (5 bases). Per the germline V gene, CDR1 is LNHNV and CDR2 is YYDKDF (reference sequence). V was shortened by 0 bases and J by 10 bases, with 22 bases between the two germline ends. CDR3 length equals 17 residues. This CDR3 reads CATSRDHVRVAGSEQFF. The CDR3 bases are TGTGCCACCAGCAGAGATCACGTGAGGGTCGCCGGGTCGGAGCAGTTCTTC.

The chain recombines TRBV19 with TRBJ1-5, with a possible D match to TRBD1 (5 bases). Germline V gene sequence: CDR1 LNHDA, CDR2 SQIVND (reference sequence). The CDR3 is 13 amino acids. V was pared by 3 bases and J by 3 bases, with 6 bases between. This CDR3 is CASSIGANQPQHF. Here the CDR3 DNA reads TGTGCCAGTAGTATTGGGGCCAATCAGCCCCAGCATTTT.

This chain joins TRBV6-2 or TRBV6-3 and TRBJ2-7; D call uncertain. CDR1 MNHEY and CDR2 SVGEGT come from the germline V gene. V lost 2 bases and J 2 bases, leaving 10 bases between the germline ends. The CDR3 extends over 14 amino acids. The CDR3 DNA reads TGTGCCAGCAGTTACGAGACCCAGGCCTACGAGCAGTACTTC. Its translation is CASSYETQAYEQYF.

This chain links TRBV7-2 with TRBJ2-3, with TRBD1 matching over 7 bases. CDR3 length equals 14 residues. Germline V CDR1 and CDR2: SGHTA, FQGNSA. J was trimmed by 0 bases and V by 3 bases; bases with no gene match: 0. The CDR3 DNA sequence: TGTGCCAGCAGCTTGACAGGGAGCACAGATACGCAGTATTTT. This sequence encodes CASSLTGSTDTQYF. Based on the CDR3 plus reference TRBV7-2 and TRBJ2-3, the full variable domain is GAGVSQSPSNKVTEKGKDVELRCDPISGHTALYWYRQSLGQGLEFLIYFQGNSAPDKSGLPSDRFSAERTGGSVSTLTIQRTQQEDSAVYLCASSLTGSTDTQYFGPGTRLTVL.

The genes are TRBV7-6 and TRBJ1-5; maybe TRBD1 (6 bases). Per the germline V gene, CDR1 is SGHVS and CDR2 is FNYEAQ. The CDR3 consists of 15 residues. Trimming took 1 base from V and 1 from J, leaving 8 bases between them. Here the CDR3 reads CASSLEQGSNQPQHF. CDR3 DNA sequence: TGTGCCAGCAGCTTAGAACAGGGAAGCAATCAGCCCCAGCATTTT. Variable domain in full (rest from reference TRBV7-6 and TRBJ1-5): GAGVSQSPRYKVTKRGQDVALRCDPISGHVSLYWYRQALGQGPEFLTYFNYEAQQDKSGLPNDRFSAERPEGSISTLTIQRTEQRDSAMYRCASSLEQGSNQPQHFGDGTRLSIL.

This clone was detected a few times. The gene calls are TRBV10-2 and TRBJ2-5; 8 bases are shared with TRBD1. Germline V gene sequence: CDR1 WSHSY, CDR2 SAAADI. CDR3 size: 11 residues. Trimming removed 8 bases from V and 4 bases from J; junction bases left unmatched: 0. Here the CDR3 reads CASGQGETQYF. As DNA, the CDR3 is TGCGCCAGCGGACAGGGAGAGACCCAGTACTTC.

This clone has only one observation. V gene TRBV28 combines with J gene TRBJ2-3; 7 bases match TRBD2. V lost 5 bases and J lost 5; bases outside the gene matches: 7. Looked up from germline, CDR1 is MDHEN and CDR2 is SYDVKM. This CDR3 contains 14 residues. CDR3 sequence: CASSRGGEGDTQYF. The CDR3 nucleotides are TGTGCCAGCAGTCGCGGCGGGGAGGGAGATACGCAGTATTTT.

This chain joins TRBV18 and TRBJ1-1; D may be TRBD1 (5 bases). Germline V lookup: CDR1 KGHSH, CDR2 LQKENI. CDR3 length: 16 residues. Trimming cost V 2 bases and J 0 bases, with 13 bases left between them. CDR3 sequence reads: CASSPMGPGLNTEAFF. The DNA of the CDR3 is TGTGCCAGCTCACCAATGGGGCCCGGGCTGAACACTGAAGCTTTCTTT.